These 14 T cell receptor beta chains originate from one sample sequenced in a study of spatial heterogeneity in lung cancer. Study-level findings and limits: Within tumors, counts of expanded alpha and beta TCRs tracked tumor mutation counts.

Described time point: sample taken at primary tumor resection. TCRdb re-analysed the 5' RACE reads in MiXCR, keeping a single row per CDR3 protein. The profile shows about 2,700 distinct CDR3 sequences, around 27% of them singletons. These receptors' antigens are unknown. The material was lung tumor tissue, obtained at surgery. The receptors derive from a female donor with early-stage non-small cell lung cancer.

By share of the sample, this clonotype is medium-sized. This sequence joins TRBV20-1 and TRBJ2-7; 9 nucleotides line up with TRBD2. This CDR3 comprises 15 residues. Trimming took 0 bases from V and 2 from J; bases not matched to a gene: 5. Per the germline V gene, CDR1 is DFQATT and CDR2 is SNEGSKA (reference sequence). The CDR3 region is CSARDGLASAYEQYF. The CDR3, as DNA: TGCAGTGCTAGAGATGGACTAGCGAGCGCCTACGAGCAGTACTTC.

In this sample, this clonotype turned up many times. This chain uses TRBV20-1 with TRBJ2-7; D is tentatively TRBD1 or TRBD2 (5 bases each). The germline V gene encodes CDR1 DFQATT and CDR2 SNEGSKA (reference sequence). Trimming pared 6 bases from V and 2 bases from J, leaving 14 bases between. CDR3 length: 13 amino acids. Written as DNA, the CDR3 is TGCAGTGCCGATTTCAGGGACCCCTACGAGCAGTACTTC. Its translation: CSADFRDPYEQYF.

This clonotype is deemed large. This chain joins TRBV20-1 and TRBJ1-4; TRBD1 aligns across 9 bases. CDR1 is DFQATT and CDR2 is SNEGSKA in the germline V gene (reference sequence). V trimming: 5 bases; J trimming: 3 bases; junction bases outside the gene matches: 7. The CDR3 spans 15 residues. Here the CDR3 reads CSAPAGTGSNEKLFF. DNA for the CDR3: TGCAGTGCTCCTGCCGGGACAGGGTCTAATGAAAAACTGTTTTTT.

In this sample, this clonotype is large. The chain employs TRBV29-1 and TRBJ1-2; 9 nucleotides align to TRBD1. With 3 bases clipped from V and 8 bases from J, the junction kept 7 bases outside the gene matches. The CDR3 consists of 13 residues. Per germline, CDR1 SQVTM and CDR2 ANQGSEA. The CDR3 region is CSVELQGAKGYTF. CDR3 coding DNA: TGCAGCGTTGAGCTACAGGGGGCGAAAGGCTACACCTTC.

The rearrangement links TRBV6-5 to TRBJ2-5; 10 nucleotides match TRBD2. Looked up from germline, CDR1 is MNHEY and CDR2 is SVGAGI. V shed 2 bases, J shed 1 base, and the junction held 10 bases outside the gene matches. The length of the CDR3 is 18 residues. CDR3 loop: CASSYREIGLAVQETQYF. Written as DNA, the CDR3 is TGTGCCAGCAGTTACCGAGAGATTGGACTAGCGGTCCAAGAGACCCAGTACTTC.

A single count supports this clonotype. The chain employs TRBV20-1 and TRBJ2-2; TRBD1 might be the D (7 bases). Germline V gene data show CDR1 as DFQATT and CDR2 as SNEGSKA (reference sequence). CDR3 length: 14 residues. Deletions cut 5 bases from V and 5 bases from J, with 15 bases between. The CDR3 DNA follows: TGCAGTGCTCGGGAGAGGGGGCAGACCGGGGAGCTGTTTTTT. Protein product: CSARERGQTGELFF.

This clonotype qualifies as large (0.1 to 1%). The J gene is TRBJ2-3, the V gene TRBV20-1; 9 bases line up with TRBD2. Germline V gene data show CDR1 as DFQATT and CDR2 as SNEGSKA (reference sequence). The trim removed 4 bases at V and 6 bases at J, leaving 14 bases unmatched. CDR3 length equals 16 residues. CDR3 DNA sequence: TGCAGTGCTACCGTTGCCGCGGGAGGGCCGGGGGATACGCAGTATTTT. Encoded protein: CSATVAAGGPGDTQYF.

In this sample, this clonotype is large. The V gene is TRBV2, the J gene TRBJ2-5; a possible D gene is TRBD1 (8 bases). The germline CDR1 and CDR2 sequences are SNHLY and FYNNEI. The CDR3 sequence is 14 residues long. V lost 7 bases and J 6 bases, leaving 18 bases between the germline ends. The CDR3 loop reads CASNGQGGVKTQYF. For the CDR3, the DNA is TGTGCCAGCAACGGACAGGGAGGGGTCAAGACCCAGTACTTC.

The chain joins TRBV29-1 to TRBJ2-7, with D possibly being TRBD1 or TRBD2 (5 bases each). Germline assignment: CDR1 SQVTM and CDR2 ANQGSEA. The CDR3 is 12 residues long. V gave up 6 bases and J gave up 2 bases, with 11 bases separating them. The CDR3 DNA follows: TGCAGCGTCCGGGACGGAGCCTACGAGCAGTACTTC. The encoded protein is CSVRDGAYEQYF.

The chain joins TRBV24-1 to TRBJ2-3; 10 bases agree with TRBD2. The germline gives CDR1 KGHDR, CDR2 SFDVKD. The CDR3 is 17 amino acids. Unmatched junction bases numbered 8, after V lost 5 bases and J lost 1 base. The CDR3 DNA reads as TGTGCCACCAGTGCCCGGGGAGCGGGGGGGCGCACAGATACGCAGTATTTT. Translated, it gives CATSARGAGGRTDTQYF.

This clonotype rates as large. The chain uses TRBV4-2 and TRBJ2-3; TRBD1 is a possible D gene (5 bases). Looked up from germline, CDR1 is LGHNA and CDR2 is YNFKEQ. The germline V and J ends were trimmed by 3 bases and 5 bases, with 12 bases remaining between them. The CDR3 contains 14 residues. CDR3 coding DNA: TGTGCCAGCAGCCAGTGGACATCCCTAGATACGCAGTATTTT. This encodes CASSQWTSLDTQYF.

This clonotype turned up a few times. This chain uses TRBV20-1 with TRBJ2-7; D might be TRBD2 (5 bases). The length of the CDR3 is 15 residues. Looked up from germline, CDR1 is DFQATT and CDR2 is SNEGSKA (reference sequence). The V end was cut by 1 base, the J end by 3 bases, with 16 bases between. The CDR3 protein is CSARAHGIKRYEQYF. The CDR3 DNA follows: TGCAGTGCTAGAGCGCACGGGATTAAGCGCTACGAGCAGTACTTC.

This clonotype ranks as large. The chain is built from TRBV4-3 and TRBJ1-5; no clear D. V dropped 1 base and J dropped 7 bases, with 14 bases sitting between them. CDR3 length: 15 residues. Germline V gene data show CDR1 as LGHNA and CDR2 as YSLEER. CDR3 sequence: CASSQVRIARQPQHF. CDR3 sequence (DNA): TGCGCCAGCAGCCAAGTGAGGATCGCCCGGCAGCCCCAGCATTTT.

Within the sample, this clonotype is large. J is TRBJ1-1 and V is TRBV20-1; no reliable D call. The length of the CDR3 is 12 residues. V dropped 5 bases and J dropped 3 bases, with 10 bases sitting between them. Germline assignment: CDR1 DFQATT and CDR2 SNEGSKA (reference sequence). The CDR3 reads CSAGLGHTEAFF. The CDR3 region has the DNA TGCAGTGCTGGGTTAGGGCACACTGAAGCTTTCTTT.